This T cell receptor (beta chain) appears in the sequencing data of a study of blood T cell repertoires in COVID-19. The wider study: The cDNA or gDNA used as material had been derived from T cells, B-cell-depleted T cells, or PBMCs.

Per the original methods: Cell counts per sample came from amplifying reference gene primers. Produced via immunoSEQ multiplex PCR; TCRdb's table is partial and in-frame only. V, J and clone size were drawn from that table, and D and trimming were deduced from the DNA. The table has some 240,000 clones, roughly 88% seen once; the top ten hold 1.4%. The V segment lost 0 bases and the J segment 2 bases; nucleotides outside the gene matches: 7. The germline CDR1 and CDR2 sequences are MGHRA and YSYEKL. This CDR3 comprises 18 residues. This receptor was obtained from a middle-aged woman who had recovered from COVID-19. The specimen was peripheral blood. V usage is TRBV4-1 and J usage is TRBJ2-1; 10 positions agree with TRBD2. CDR3 region: CASSQDQAGGPTYNEQFF. The DNA for the CDR3 is TGCGCCAGCAGCCAAGATCAAGCGGGGGGGCCCACCTACAATGAGCAGTTCTTC.